This TCR beta chain was profiled in a study of cytomegalovirus exposure and HLA in healthy donors. Notes on the study in general: One later analysis, an examination of the approximately 120 validation repertoires, found that first-cohort TCR clusters tended to co-occur in them.

Profiling relied on immunoSEQ multiplex PCR, and the TCRdb table lists in-frame clones only, not all of them. The repertoire holds 100,000 to 150,000 clones, about 90% seen once, with under 2% in the top ten. Of note for this clone: Antigen unknown.

The sequence derives from a woman under 30 in good health and CMV-seronegative. Sequencing was performed on PBMCs.

The CDR3 sequence: CASSLVTLVEEWYF. The CDR3 DNA reads TGTGCCAGCAGCTTGGTAACTCTAGTTGAAGAGTGGTACTTC. This sequence joins TRBV5-8 and TRBJ2-7; no clear D gene. CDR3 size: 14 residues. Germline V CDR1 and CDR2: SGHTS, YDEGEE. V was shortened by 0 bases and J by 12 bases, with 19 bases between the two germline ends.